These 25 T cell receptor beta chains originate from one sample sequenced in a study of T cell changes during pregnancy in multiple sclerosis. Some clones are missing from TCRdb's copy, which holds only in-frame ones; the method was immunoSEQ multiplex PCR. This repertoire shows fewer than 55,000 clones, 90% found once; its top ten account for approximately 4.7%. Material: peripheral blood, obtained in the second trimester of pregnancy. The receptor source for this set is a female donor in good health, enrolled as a control in a pregnancy study.

V is TRBV28 and J is TRBJ1-5, with TRBD1 matching over 7 bases. Germline V gene data show CDR1 as MDHEN and CDR2 as SYDVKM. The CDR3 runs to 13 residues. V lost 7 bases and J lost 6; bases outside the gene matches: 6. CDR3 nucleotides: TGTGCCAGCATCAGGGGGTCGGGTCAGCCCCAGCATTTT. Encoded protein: CASIRGSGQPQHF.

The rearrangement links TRBV30 to TRBJ1-2, with D tentatively TRBD1 (5 bases). CDR3 length equals 12 residues. V was cut by 1 base and J by 6 bases, with 9 bases left in between. Looked up from germline, CDR1 is GTSNPN and CDR2 is SVGIG (reference sequence). Written as DNA, the CDR3 is TGTGCCTGGAGTGGTCCAGGGAATGGCTACACCTTC. It yields the protein CAWSGPGNGYTF.

Only a few counts were recorded for this clone. The chain carries TRBV9 and TRBJ2-1, with TRBD2 identical over 11 bases. The CDR3 contains 15 residues. V shed 3 bases, J shed 4 bases, and the junction held 3 bases outside the gene matches. CDR1 and CDR2 (germline): SGDLS, YYNGEE. The CDR3 DNA is TGTGCCAGCAGCGGCGGGACTAGCGGTTACAATGAGCAGTTCTTC. Translating gives CASSGGTSGYNEQFF. Variable domain in full (rest from reference TRBV9 and TRBJ2-1): DSGVTQTPKHLITATGQRVTLRCSPRSGDLSVYWYQQSLDQGLQFLIQYYNGEERAKGNILERFSAQQFPDLHSELNLSSLELGDSALYFCASSGGTSGYNEQFFGPGTRLTVL.

V gene TRBV19 combines with J gene TRBJ1-1; 8 bases are shared with TRBD1. V was clipped by 8 bases and J by 0 bases; unmatched bases: 11. Germline CDR1 LNHDA, CDR2 SQIVND (reference sequence). The CDR3 runs 16 residues. Here the CDR3 reads CASSPTGEIMNTEAFF. CDR3 DNA: TGTGCCAGTTCCCCGACAGGGGAAATAATGAACACTGAAGCTTTCTTT.

The chain recombines TRBV28 with TRBJ2-5; 9 nucleotides agree with TRBD2. Germline V gives CDR1 MDHEN, CDR2 SYDVKM. This CDR3 is 15 amino acids long. V trimming: 6 bases; J trimming: 2 bases; junction bases outside the gene matches: 7. In DNA, the CDR3 is TGTGCCAGCAGCCCCGGGACTAGCTCTCAAGAGACCCAGTACTTC. Encoded protein: CASSPGTSSQETQYF. The complete variable domain, with remaining parts taken from reference TRBV28 and TRBJ2-5, reads DVKVTQSSRYLVKRTGEKVFLECVQDMDHENMFWYRQDPGLGLRLIYFSYDVKMKEKGDIPEGYSVSREKKERFSLILESASTNQTSMYLCASSPGTSSQETQYFGPGTRLLVL.

The chain has TRBV10-3 and TRBJ1-6, with D perhaps matching TRBD1 (6 bases). This CDR3 has 14 residues. V was cut by 6 bases and J by 10 bases, with 16 bases left in between. CDR1 and CDR2 (germline): ENHRY, SYGVKD. The CDR3 region has the DNA TGTGCCATCAGAGGGACACCCGAGGGATCACCCCTCCACTTT. Residues: CAIRGTPEGSPLHF.

The chain links TRBV30 to TRBJ2-5, with D possibly matching TRBD1 (6 bases). From germline, CDR1 is GTSNPN and CDR2 SVGIG (reference sequence). There are 11 residues in the CDR3. V was shortened by 5 bases and J by 6 bases, with 10 bases between the two germline ends. The CDR3 DNA is TGTGCCTGGGAAACAGGGCAGACCCAGTACTTC. This codes for CAWETGQTQYF.

This chain joins TRBV7-8 and TRBJ2-2; TRBD1 matches at 10 bases. Trimming removed 4 bases from V and 6 bases from J; junction bases left unmatched: 5. The CDR3 runs 15 residues. Germline values: CDR1 SGHVS, CDR2 FQNEAQ. In nucleotides, the CDR3 is TGTGCCAGCAGCTACACCGGGACAGGGGCCGGGGAGCTGTTTTTT. This encodes CASSYTGTGAGELFF.

The genes are TRBV18 and TRBJ1-1; no definite D call. Trimming removed 6 bases from V and 3 bases from J, with 14 bases in between. This CDR3 is 14 amino acids long. Germline V gene data show CDR1 as KGHSH and CDR2 as LQKENI. The CDR3 spells CASSPRQVDTEAFF. CDR3 in DNA: TGTGCCAGCTCCCCCCGGCAGGTTGACACTGAAGCTTTCTTT.

The chain has TRBV9 and TRBJ2-1; TRBD2 agrees at 14 bases. CDR1 is SGDLS and CDR2 is YYNGEE in the germline V gene. The CDR3 extends over 16 amino acids. After removal of 4 bases from V and 9 bases from J, the junction contained 9 bases not matched to a gene. Written as DNA, the CDR3 is TGTGCCAGCAGCACGGGACTAGCGGGGGTGGAAGGTGAGCAGTTCTTC. Its translation is CASSTGLAGVEGEQFF.

The chain recombines TRBV4-1 with TRBJ2-1; TRBD2 agrees at 13 bases. Germline-derived CDR1 and CDR2 are MGHRA and YSYEKL. V dropped 4 bases and J dropped 4; count of bases not matched to a gene: 13. The CDR3 runs to 19 residues. CDR3 nucleotides: TGCGCCAGCAGCCGACACTTATATGGACTAGCGGGAGTTTACAATGAGCAGTTCTTC. This sequence encodes CASSRHLYGLAGVYNEQFF.

The chain recombines TRBV19 with TRBJ2-3; 8 bases are a match to TRBD1. Germline V gives CDR1 LNHDA, CDR2 SQIVND (reference sequence). This CDR3 is built from 16 residues. Germline trimming cut 4 bases from V and 4 bases from J; bases unmatched to any gene: 10. The CDR3 reads CASSTKTGVGADTQYF. The CDR3 bases are TGTGCCAGTAGTACCAAGACAGGGGTGGGGGCAGATACGCAGTATTTT.

For the CDR3, the DNA is TGTGCCAGCAGCCCGGGGGGGAACTATGGCTACACCTTC. Translated: CASSPGGNYGYTF. This chain uses TRBV6-6 with TRBJ1-2; TRBD1 is a possible D gene (5 bases). V lost 6 bases, J lost 2 bases, and 10 bases lay in between. This CDR3 spans 13 amino acids. Looked up from germline, CDR1 is MNHNY and CDR2 is SVGAGI (reference sequence).

The chain couples TRBV5-1 to TRBJ2-1, with 8 bases matching TRBD2. There are 18 residues in the CDR3. Germline V gene lookup returns CDR1 SGHRS and CDR2 YFSETQ. Trimming took 3 bases from V and 9 from J; bases not matched to a gene: 20. The chain's CDR3 is CASSSGGAAGGSLSEQFF. The CDR3 region has the DNA TGCGCCAGCAGCTCCGGGGGGGCGGCGGGAGGTTCGTTAAGTGAGCAGTTCTTC.

This clone was observed a single time. A junction boundary mismatches the germline segment, possibly from a read error. The V and J genes are TRBV6-6 and TRBJ2-5, with D maybe TRBD1 (6 bases). The CDR3 runs to 12 residues. Germline V lookup: CDR1 MNHNY, CDR2 SVGAGI (reference sequence). The CDR3 here is CASSYPTGGWHF. For the CDR3, the DNA is TGTGCCAGCAGTTACCCCACTGGGGGCTGGCACTTC.

The chain combines TRBV29-1 with TRBJ1-1; weak D call: TRBD1 (5 bases). The CDR3 consists of 11 residues. V lost 7 bases, J lost 4 bases, and 10 bases lay in between. CDR1 is SQVTM, CDR2 ANQGSEA, per germline. CDR3 coding DNA: TGCAGCGCCGCGGGGGGCACTGAAGCTTTCTTT. Translating it yields CSAAGGTEAFF.

The chain links TRBV6-1 to TRBJ1-1, with 11 positions matching TRBD1. The CDR3 is 14 amino acids. CDR1 is MNHNS and CDR2 is SASEGT in the germline V gene. V lost 1 base and J lost 8; bases outside the gene matches: 3. This CDR3 reads CASSEVGTGGEAFF. The CDR3 DNA is TGTGCCAGCAGTGAAGTGGGGACAGGGGGGGAAGCTTTCTTT.

The gene calls are TRBV9 and TRBJ2-1; 13 bases map to TRBD2. The CDR3 loop spans 15 amino acids. The V gene's germline CDR1 is SGDLS and CDR2 YYNGEE. The ends lost 3 bases at V and 15 bases at J; junction bases unmatched: 12. CDR3: CASSASPGLAGDWFF. The CDR3 nucleotides are TGTGCCAGCAGCGCCTCCCCTGGACTAGCGGGAGATTGGTTCTTC.

This clone occurred once. The chain is built from TRBV27 and TRBJ2-3; 7 bases are shared with TRBD2. Germline lookup yields CDR1 MNHEY and CDR2 SMNVEV (reference sequence). The junction had 10 bases not matched to a gene; V was cut back by 3 bases and J by 4 bases. There are 16 residues in the CDR3. The CDR3, as DNA: TGTGCCAGCAGTTTTTGGGCGGGAGACGGCGCAGATACGCAGTATTTT. This gives the protein CASSFWAGDGADTQYF.

The rearrangement uses TRBV30 and TRBJ1-5; 8 nucleotides align to TRBD1. Losses at the gene ends were 3 bases for V and 2 bases for J; bases not matched to a gene: 0. Germline V gene data show CDR1 as GTSNPN and CDR2 as SVGIG (reference sequence). The CDR3 loop spans 13 amino acids. The CDR3 nucleotides are TGTGCCTGGAGGGGACAGGGCAATCAGCCCCAGCATTTT. This encodes CAWRGQGNQPQHF.

The CDR3 spells CASGPGGTAQHF. For the CDR3, the DNA is TGTGCTAGTGGCCCGGGGGGAACGGCCCAGCATTTT. The chain carries TRBV12-5 and TRBJ1-5, with TRBD1 as a possible D gene (5 bases). The CDR3 is 12 residues long. Germline V lookup: CDR1 LGHNT, CDR2 FRNRAP. Trimming pared 6 bases from V and 11 bases from J, leaving 14 bases between.

The V call is TRBV5-1, the J call TRBJ2-5, with TRBD1 as a possible D gene (6 bases). CDR1 and CDR2 (germline): SGHRS, YFSETQ. This CDR3 is 13 amino acids long. The V end was cut by 2 bases, the J end by 5 bases, with 10 bases between. The CDR3 DNA is TGCGCCAGCAGCTTAGCAGGGGTGGAGACCCAGTACTTC. Translated, it gives CASSLAGVETQYF.

The table lists this clone with a few counts. The chain joins TRBV5-4 to TRBJ1-1; a weak D match, TRBD1 (6 bases). V gave up 2 bases and J gave up 6 bases, with 11 bases separating them. This CDR3 region has 13 residues. Germline CDR1 SGHNT, CDR2 YYREEE (reference sequence). CDR3 in DNA: TGTGCCAGCAGCTTTGGGGGCAGACCTGAAGCTTTCTTT. It yields the protein CASSFGGRPEAFF.

The chain uses TRBV27 and TRBJ1-3, with TRBD1 as a possible D gene (6 bases). This CDR3 has 14 residues. Germline V lookup: CDR1 MNHEY, CDR2 SMNVEV (reference sequence). Trimming removed 6 bases at V and 4 bases at J, with 13 bases between. CDR3 sequence reads: CASSITGNGNTIYF. Here the CDR3 DNA reads TGTGCCAGCAGCATTACAGGGAACGGAAACACCATATATTTT.

By share, this clone counts as medium-sized (0.01 to 0.1%). V is TRBV7-9 and J is TRBJ2-2; 9 bases map to TRBD1. The germline V gene has CDR1 SEHNR and CDR2 FQNEAQ (reference sequence). CDR3 length: 16 amino acids. Trimming cost V 3 bases and J 2 bases; bases outside gene matches: 4. CDR3 protein: CASSFDRGFNTGELFF. CDR3 DNA sequence: TGTGCCAGCAGCTTCGACAGGGGGTTTAACACCGGGGAGCTGTTTTTT.